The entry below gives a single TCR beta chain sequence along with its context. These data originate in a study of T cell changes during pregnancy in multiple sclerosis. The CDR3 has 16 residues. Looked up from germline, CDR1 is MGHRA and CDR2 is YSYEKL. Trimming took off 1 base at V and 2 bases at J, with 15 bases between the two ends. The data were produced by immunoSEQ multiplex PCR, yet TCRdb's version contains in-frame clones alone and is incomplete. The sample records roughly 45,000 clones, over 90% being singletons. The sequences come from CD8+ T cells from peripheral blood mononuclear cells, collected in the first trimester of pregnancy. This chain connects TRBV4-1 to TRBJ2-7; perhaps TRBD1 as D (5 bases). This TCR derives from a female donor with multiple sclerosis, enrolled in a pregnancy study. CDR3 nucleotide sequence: TGCGCCAGCAGCCAAGGGACCAGTGGGGCAGCCTACGAGCAGTACTTC. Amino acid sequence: CASSQGTSGAAYEQYF.